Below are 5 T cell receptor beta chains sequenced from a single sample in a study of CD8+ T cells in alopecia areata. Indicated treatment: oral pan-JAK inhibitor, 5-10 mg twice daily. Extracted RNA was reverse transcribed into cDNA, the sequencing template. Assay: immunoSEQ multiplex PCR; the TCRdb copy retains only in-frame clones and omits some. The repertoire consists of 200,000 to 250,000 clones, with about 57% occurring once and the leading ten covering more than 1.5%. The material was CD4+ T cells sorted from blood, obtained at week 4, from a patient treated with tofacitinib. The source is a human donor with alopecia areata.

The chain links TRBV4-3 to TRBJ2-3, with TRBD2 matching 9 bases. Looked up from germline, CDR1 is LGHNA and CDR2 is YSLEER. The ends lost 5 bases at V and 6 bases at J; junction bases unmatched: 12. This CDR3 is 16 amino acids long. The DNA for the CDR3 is TGCGCCAGCAGCGACGGGACTAGCCGACCCATGGATACGCAGTATTTT. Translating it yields CASSDGTSRPMDTQYF.

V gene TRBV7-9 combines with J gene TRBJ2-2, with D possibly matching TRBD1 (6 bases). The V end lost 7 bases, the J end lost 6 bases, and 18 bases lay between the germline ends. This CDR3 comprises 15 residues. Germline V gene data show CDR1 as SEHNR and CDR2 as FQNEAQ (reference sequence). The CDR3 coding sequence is TGTGCCAGCACCCACGGACAGCCTGGGCCCGGGGAGCTGTTTTTT. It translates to CASTHGQPGPGELFF.

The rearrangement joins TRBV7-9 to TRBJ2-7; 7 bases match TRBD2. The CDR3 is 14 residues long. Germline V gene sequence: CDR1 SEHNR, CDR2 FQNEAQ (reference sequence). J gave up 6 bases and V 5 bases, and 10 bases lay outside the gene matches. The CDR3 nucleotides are TGTGCCAGCAGCGCAGCGGGAACCCTAATCGAGCAGTACTTC. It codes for CASSAAGTLIEQYF.

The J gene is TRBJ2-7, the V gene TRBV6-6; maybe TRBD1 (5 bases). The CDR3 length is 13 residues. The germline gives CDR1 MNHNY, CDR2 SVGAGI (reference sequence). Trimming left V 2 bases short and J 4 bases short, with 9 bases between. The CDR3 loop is CASSYGPGYEQYF. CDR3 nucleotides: TGTGCCAGCAGTTACGGGCCAGGGTACGAGCAGTACTTC.

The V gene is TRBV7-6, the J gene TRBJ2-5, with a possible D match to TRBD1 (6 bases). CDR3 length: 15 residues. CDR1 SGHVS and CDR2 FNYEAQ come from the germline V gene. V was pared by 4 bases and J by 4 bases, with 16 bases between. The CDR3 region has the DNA TGTGCCAGCAGCTCATGGGACACCGCGGGAGAGACCCAGTACTTC. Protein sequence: CASSSWDTAGETQYF.